Shown below are 11 T cell receptor beta chains from a single sample sequenced in a study of blood T cell repertoires in COVID-19. Data came from immunoSEQ multiplex PCR; TCRdb stores just in-frame clones and leaves some out. The sample holds some 340,000 clones, 85% to 95% seen once. Sequenced: PBMCs or T cells enriched from blood (not recorded which). These receptors originate from a woman in her twenties or thirties who had been exposed to COVID-19.

The chain carries TRBV5-1 and TRBJ1-1; D might be TRBD1 (6 bases). V lost 5 bases and J 0 bases, leaving 14 bases between the germline ends. Germline CDR1 SGHRS, CDR2 YFSETQ. The CDR3 covers 15 residues. This CDR3 is CASRMNRALNTEAFF. The CDR3 bases are TGCGCCAGCAGGATGAACAGGGCGCTGAACACTGAAGCTTTCTTT.

V and J are TRBV5-8 and TRBJ2-7; D is possibly TRBD2 (5 bases). Germline-derived CDR1 and CDR2 are SGHTS and YDEGEE. The CDR3 is 13 residues long. V lost 4 bases and J 4 bases, leaving 12 bases between the germline ends. CDR3 in amino acids: CASSPAWEYEQYF. Here the CDR3 DNA reads TGTGCCAGCAGCCCCGCGTGGGAGTACGAGCAGTACTTC.

The chain employs TRBV7-5 and TRBJ2-7; TRBD1, as called in the table, went unchecked against the DNA. TRBV7-5 is flagged as a pseudogene. The CDR3 is 12 residues long. As DNA, the CDR3 is TGTGCCAGAAGCTTCCCCCAGACAGGTCCCTACTTC. It specifies CARSFPQTGPYF.

This clone occurred once. This chain uses TRBV5-8 with TRBJ1-1; 10 positions match TRBD1. Germline CDR1 reads SGHTS; CDR2 reads YDEGEE. CDR3 size: 16 residues. After removal of 2 bases from V and 5 bases from J, the junction contained 9 bases not matched to a gene. CDR3 sequence: CASSFRTGGGRTEAFF. The CDR3 DNA reads TGTGCCAGCAGCTTCCGGACAGGGGGAGGTCGGACTGAAGCTTTCTTT. Looking up the rest from reference TRBV5-8 and TRBJ1-1 gives the full variable domain: EAGVTQSPTHLIKTRGQQATLRCSPISGHTSVYWYQQALGLGLQFLLWYDEGEERNRGNFPPRFSGRQFPNYSSELNVNALELEDSALYLCASSFRTGGGRTEAFFGQGTRLTVV.

The CDR3 sequence is CASSIVGHLNQPQHF. In DNA, the CDR3 is TGTGCCAGTAGTATAGTCGGACACCTTAATCAGCCCCAGCATTTT. This chain links TRBV19 with TRBJ1-5, with a possible D match to TRBD1 (5 bases). The V and J ends lost 1 base and 4 bases respectively, with 11 bases between them. The germline V gene encodes CDR1 LNHDA and CDR2 SQIVND (reference sequence). The CDR3 is 15 residues long.

This clone came up once. The chain has TRBV18 and TRBJ2-7; D may be TRBD1 (7 bases). The length of the CDR3 is 16 residues. Germline V gene lookup returns CDR1 KGHSH and CDR2 LQKENI. V gave up 3 bases and J gave up 2 bases, with 17 bases separating them. The CDR3, as DNA: TGTGCCAGCTCACCCCTCACAGGGGAGGTTCCCTACGAGCAGTACTTC. Translated: CASSPLTGEVPYEQYF. The variable domain in full, completed from reference TRBV18 and TRBJ2-7, reads NAGVMQNPRHLVRRRGQEARLRCSPMKGHSHVYWYRQLPEEGLKFMVYLQKENIIDESGMPKERFSAEFPKEGPSILRIQQVVRGDSAAYFCASSPLTGEVPYEQYFGPGTRLTVT.

The gene calls are TRBV24-1 and TRBJ2-3; D uncertain. V was trimmed by 5 bases and J by 5 bases, leaving 10 bases between them. This CDR3 is built from 13 residues. CDR1 is KGHDR, CDR2 SFDVKD, per germline. The CDR3 bases are TGTGCCACCAGTGTGGGCCAACGAGATACGCAGTATTTT. Translation gives CATSVGQRDTQYF.

This clone was counted between two and nine times. The chain uses TRBV7-9 and TRBJ2-7, with 8 nucleotides matching TRBD1. Germline CDR1 reads SEHNR; CDR2 reads FQNEAQ (reference sequence). The V and J ends lost 4 bases and 3 bases, in that order; junction bases with no gene match: 5. This CDR3 is built from 14 residues. The CDR3 nucleotides are TGTGCCAGCAGCTCGACGACAGGGGTCTACGAGCAGTACTTC. It codes for CASSSTTGVYEQYF.

The V gene is TRBV5-5, the J gene TRBJ2-5; 9 bases are a match to TRBD1. The CDR3 is made up of 14 amino acids. The junction had 5 bases not matched to a gene; V was cut back by 5 bases and J by 3 bases. The germline gives CDR1 SGHKS, CDR2 YYEKEE (reference sequence). DNA of the CDR3: TGTGCCAGCAGTTGGAGGGACAGGGAAGAGACCCAGTACTTC. Its translation is CASSWRDREETQYF.

The CDR3 here is CASSLAGQVNQPQHF. CDR3 coding DNA: TGTGCCAGCAGCTTAGCGGGACAGGTCAATCAGCCCCAGCATTTT. This chain links TRBV11-2 with TRBJ1-5; 8 bases align to TRBD1. Germline-derived CDR1 and CDR2 are SGHAT and FQNNGV. V dropped 1 base and J dropped 3; count of bases not matched to a gene: 2. The CDR3 runs 15 residues.

This chain links TRBV5-1 with TRBJ2-3, with a possible D match to TRBD1 (6 bases). This CDR3 is built from 15 residues. Germline CDR1 and CDR2: SGHRS and YFSETQ. V was cut by 1 base and J by 5 bases, with 14 bases left in between. CDR3 nucleotides: TGCGCCAGCAGCTTGTATCTAGGGGGTGAAGATACGCAGTATTTT. Translation: CASSLYLGGEDTQYF.